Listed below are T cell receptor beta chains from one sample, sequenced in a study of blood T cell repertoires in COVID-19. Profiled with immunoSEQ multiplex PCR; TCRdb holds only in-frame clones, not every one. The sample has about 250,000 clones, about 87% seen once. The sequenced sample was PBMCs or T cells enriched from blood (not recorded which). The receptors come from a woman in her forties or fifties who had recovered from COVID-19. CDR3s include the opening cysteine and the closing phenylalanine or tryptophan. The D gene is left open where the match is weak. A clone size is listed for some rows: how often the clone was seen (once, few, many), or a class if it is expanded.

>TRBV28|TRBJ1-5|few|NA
CASSSGSQPQHF
TGTGCCAGCAGTTCAGGGTCTCAGCCCCAGCATTTT
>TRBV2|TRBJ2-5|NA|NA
CASGWGARETQYF
TGTGCCAGTGGGTGGGGAGCGCGGGAGACCCAGTACTTC
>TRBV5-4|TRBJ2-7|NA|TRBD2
CASRSGGTRLNEQYF
TGTGCCAGCAGATCCGGCGGGACTAGGCTAAACGAGCAGTACTTC
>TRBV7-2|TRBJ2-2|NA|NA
CASSLTGTYTGELFF
TGTGCCAGCAGCTTAACCGGGACTTACACCGGGGAGCTGTTTTTT
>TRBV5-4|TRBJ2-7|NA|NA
CASSTQYIQGGGEQYF
TGTGCCAGCAGCACCCAGTATATTCAGGGGGGTGGCGAGCAGTACTTC
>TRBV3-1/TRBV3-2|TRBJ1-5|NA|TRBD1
CASSPAFRDRESNQPQHF
TGTGCCAGCAGCCCAGCGTTCCGGGACAGGGAGAGCAATCAGCCCCAGCATTTT
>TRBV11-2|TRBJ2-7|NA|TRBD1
CASSLGDRVYGGSYEQYF
TGTGCCAGCAGCTTAGGGGACAGGGTCTATGGGGGGTCCTACGAGCAGTACTTC
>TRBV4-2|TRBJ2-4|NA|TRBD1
CASSQAGNRGAILQLAKNIQYF
TGTGCCAGCAGCCAAGCGGGAAACAGGGGCGCAATTCTTCAATTAGCCAAAAACATTCAGTACTTC
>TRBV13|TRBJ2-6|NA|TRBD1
CASSWDRAGSGANVLTF
TGTGCCAGCAGCTGGGACAGGGCGGGATCTGGGGCCAACGTCCTGACTTTC
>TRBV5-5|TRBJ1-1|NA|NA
CASSLDPITEAFF
TGTGCCAGCAGCTTGGATCCAATCACTGAAGCTTTCTTT
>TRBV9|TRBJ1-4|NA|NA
CASSQGVGEKLFF
TGTGCCAGCAGTCAGGGTGTGGGTGAAAAACTGTTTTTT
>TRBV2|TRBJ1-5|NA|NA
CASRLDQPQHF
TGTGCCAGCAGACTAGATCAGCCCCAGCATTTT
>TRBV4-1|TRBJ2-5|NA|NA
CASSPNLYGTQYF
TGCGCCAGCAGCCCCAATTTGTACGGGACCCAGTACTTC
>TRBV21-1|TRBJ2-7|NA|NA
CASRGTGGEQYF
TGTGCCTCCAGAGGGACAGGGGGCGAGCAGTACTTC
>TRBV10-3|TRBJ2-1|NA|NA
CAISEMGLKGEQFF
TGTGCCATCAGTGAAATGGGGCTGAAGGGCGAGCAGTTCTTC
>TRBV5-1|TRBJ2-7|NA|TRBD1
CASSPGQAPYEQYF
TGCGCCAGCAGCCCGGGACAGGCCCCCTACGAGCAGTACTTC
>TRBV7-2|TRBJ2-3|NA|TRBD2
CASSLAWRTSEYTDTQYF
TGTGCCAGCAGCTTAGCGTGGAGGACTAGCGAATACACAGATACGCAGTATTTT
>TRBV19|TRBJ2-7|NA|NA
CASSKGLGAYEQYF
TGTGCCAGTAGTAAAGGACTGGGAGCCTACGAGCAGTACTTC
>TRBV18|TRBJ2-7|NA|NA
CASSPIRGEQYF
TGTGCCAGCTCACCAATCAGGGGCGAGCAGTACTTC
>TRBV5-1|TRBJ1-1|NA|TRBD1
CASSVSGTVNPEAFF
TGCGCCAGCAGCGTGTCCGGGACAGTAAATCCTGAAGCTTTCTTT
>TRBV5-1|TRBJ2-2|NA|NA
CASSFSSNTGELFF
TGCGCCAGCAGCTTTTCGAGTAACACCGGGGAGCTGTTTTTT
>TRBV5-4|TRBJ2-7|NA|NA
CASRIPGVYEQYF
TGTGCCAGCAGGATACCAGGGGTCTACGAGCAGTACTTC
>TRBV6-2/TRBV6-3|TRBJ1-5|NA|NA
CASSYSGGEQPQHF
TGTGCCAGCAGTTACTCAGGGGGGGAACAGCCCCAGCATTTT
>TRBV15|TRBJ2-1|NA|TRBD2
CATSFGLAGGNNEQFF
TGTGCCACCAGTTTTGGACTAGCGGGAGGTAATAATGAGCAGTTCTTC
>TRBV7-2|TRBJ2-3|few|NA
CASSLSGGVADTQYF
TGTGCCAGCAGCTTAAGTGGCGGGGTGGCAGATACGCAGTATTTT
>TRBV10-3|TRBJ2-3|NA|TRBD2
CAAGTVAGGPDTQYF
TGTGCCGCAGGAACCGTAGCGGGGGGACCTGATACGCAGTATTTT
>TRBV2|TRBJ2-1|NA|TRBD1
CAIGQASNEQFF
TGTGCCATCGGACAGGCAAGCAATGAGCAGTTCTTC
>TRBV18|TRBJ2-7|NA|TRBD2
CASSPTSGSPLPYEQYF
TGTGCCAGCTCACCAACTAGCGGGAGCCCCCTTCCCTACGAGCAGTACTTC
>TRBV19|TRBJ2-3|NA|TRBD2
CASSLPPWTSVTPDTQYF
TGTGCCAGTAGTTTACCCCCTTGGACTAGCGTTACGCCAGATACGCAGTATTTT
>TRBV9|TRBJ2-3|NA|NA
CASSVEPLGGADTQYF
TGTGCCAGCAGCGTAGAGCCACTAGGCGGGGCAGATACGCAGTATTTT
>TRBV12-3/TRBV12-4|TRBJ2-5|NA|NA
CASTYYAQETQYF
TGTGCCAGCACGTACTACGCACAAGAGACCCAGTACTTC
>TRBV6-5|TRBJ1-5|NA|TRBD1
CASSSGQGNQPQHF
TGTGCCAGCAGTTCCGGACAGGGGAATCAGCCCCAGCATTTT
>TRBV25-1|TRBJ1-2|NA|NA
CASSEGWGRASYGYTF
TGTGCCAGCAGTGAAGGGTGGGGCAGGGCCAGCTATGGCTACACCTTC
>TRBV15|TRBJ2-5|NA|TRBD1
CATSREGRQGGTQYF
TGTGCCACCAGCAGAGAAGGCCGACAGGGGGGGACCCAGTACTTC
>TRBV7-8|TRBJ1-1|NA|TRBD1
CASSPRTGGNTEAFF
TGTGCCAGCAGCCCTAGGACAGGGGGGAACACTGAAGCTTTCTTT
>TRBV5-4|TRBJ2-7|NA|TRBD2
CASSPGGSTVPYEQYF
TGTGCCAGCAGCCCGGGGGGATCCACCGTTCCTTACGAGCAGTACTTC
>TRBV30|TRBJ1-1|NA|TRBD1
CARTTDRGVEAFF
TGTGCCCGCACGACTGACAGGGGAGTTGAAGCTTTCTTT
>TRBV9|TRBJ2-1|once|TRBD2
CASSVEGRTSGSYNEQFF
TGTGCCAGCAGCGTAGAAGGGCGGACTAGCGGGAGCTACAATGAGCAGTTCTTC
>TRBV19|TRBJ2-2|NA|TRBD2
CASSYRTSGNHGELFF
TGTGCCAGTAGTTACCGGACTAGCGGGAATCACGGGGAGCTGTTTTTT
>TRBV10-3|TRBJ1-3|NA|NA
CAIRSGGATERNTIYF
TGTGCCATCAGGTCTGGAGGGGCCACCGAGCGAAACACCATATATTTT
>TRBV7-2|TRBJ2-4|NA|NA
CASSLLEGLSIQYF
TGTGCCAGCAGCTTACTGGAGGGTTTGAGCATTCAGTACTTC
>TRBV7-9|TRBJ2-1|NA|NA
CASSPGPRTHEQFF
TGTGCCAGCAGCCCAGGTCCCCGCACCCATGAGCAGTTCTTC
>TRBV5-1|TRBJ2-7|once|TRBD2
CASRGLREYF
TGCGCCAGCAGGGGACTACGGGAGTACTTC
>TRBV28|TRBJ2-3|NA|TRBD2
CASSTSGRGTDTQYF
TGTGCCAGCAGTACAAGCGGGAGGGGAACAGATACGCAGTATTTT
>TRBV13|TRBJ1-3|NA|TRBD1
CASSLGQPGGNTIYF
TGTGCCAGCAGCTTGGGACAGCCGGGAGGAAACACCATATATTTT
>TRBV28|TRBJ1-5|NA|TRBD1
CASSLLRTGSLQPQHF
TGTGCCAGCAGTCTCCTAAGGACAGGAAGTTTACAGCCCCAGCATTTT
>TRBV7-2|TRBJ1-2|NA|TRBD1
CASSGRQGINGYTF
TGTGCCAGCAGCGGACGACAGGGGATAAATGGCTACACCTTC
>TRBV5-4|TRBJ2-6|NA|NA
CASSWGRSGANVLTF
TGTGCCAGCAGCTGGGGCCGCTCTGGGGCCAACGTCCTGACTTTC
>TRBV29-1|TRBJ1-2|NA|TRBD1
CSVNTGGLGDGYTF
TGCAGCGTGAATACAGGGGGCCTAGGGGATGGCTACACCTTC
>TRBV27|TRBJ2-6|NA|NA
CASSSGISGANVLTF
TGTGCCAGCAGTTCAGGGATCTCTGGGGCCAACGTCCTGACTTTC
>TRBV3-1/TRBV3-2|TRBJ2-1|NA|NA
CASSPSLVSEQFF
TGTGCCAGCAGCCCGTCCTTAGTAAGCGAGCAGTTCTTC
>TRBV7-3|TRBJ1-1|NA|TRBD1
CASSLQGGLSEAFF
TGTGCCAGCAGCCTCCAGGGGGGACTGAGCGAAGCTTTCTTT
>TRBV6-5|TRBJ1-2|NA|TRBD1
CATTYGTGNRYTF
TGTGCCACTACATACGGGACAGGGAACCGCTACACCTTC
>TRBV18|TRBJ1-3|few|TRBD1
CASSPNTPMTGAGNTIYF
TGTGCCAGCTCACCAAATACGCCTATGACAGGGGCCGGAAACACCATATATTTT
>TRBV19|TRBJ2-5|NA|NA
CASSMWAEKETQYF
TGTGCCAGTAGTATGTGGGCCGAGAAAGAGACCCAGTACTTC